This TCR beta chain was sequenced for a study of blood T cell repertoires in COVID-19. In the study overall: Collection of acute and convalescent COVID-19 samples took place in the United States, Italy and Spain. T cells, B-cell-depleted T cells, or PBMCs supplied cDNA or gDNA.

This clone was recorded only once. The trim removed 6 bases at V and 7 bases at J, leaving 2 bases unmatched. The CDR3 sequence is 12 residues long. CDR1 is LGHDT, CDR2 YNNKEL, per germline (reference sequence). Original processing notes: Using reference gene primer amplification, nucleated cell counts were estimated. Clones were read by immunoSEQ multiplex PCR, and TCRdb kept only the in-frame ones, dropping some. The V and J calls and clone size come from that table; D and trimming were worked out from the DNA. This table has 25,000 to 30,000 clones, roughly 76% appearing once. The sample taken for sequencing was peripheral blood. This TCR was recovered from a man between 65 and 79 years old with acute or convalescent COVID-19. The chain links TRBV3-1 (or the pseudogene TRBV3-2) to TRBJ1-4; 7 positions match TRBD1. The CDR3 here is CASRRTGEKLFF. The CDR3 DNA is TGTGCCAGCAGACGGACAGGTGAAAAACTGTTTTTT.